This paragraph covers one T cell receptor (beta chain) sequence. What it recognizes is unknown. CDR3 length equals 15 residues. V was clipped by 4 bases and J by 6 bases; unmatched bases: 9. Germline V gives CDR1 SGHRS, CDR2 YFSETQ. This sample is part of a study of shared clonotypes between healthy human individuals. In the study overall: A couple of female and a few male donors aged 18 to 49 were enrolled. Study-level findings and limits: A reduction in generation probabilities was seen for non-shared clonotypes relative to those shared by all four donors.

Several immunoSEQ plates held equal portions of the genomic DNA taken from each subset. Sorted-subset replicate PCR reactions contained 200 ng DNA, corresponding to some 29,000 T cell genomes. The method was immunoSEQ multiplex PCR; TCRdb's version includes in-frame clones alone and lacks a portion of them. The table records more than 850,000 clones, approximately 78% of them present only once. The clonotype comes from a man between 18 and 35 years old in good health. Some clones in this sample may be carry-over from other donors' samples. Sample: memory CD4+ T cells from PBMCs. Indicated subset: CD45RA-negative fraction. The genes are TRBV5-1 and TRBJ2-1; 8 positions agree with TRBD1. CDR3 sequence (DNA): TGCGCCAGCAGCATAGCAATAGACAGGGGCAATGAGCAGTTCTTC. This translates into CASSIAIDRGNEQFF.